This T cell receptor (beta chain) was recorded in a study of blood T cell repertoires in COVID-19 (dated by TCRdb to the early 2020s). The study in broad terms: Collaborator samples came from the United States, Italy and Spain and covered acute and convalescent phases of COVID-19. The material from the prospective study consisted of cDNA or gDNA derived from T cells, B-cell-depleted T cells, or PBMCs. The dataset comprised deeply sampled blood TCRbeta repertoires from subjects exposed to, actively infected with, or recovered from COVID-19. The repertoires were released in a freely available public database meant as a resource for research on the immune response to SARS-CoV-2. The samples were drawn from the first 160 participants of the ongoing ImmuneRACE study and from 950 to 1,500 subjects provided by 6 global collaborators. Nearly every sample came with metadata listing a de-identified subject ID, COVID-19 status, age in years and sex. Where available, HLA class I and class II types were taken from metadata supplied by the sample provider and were not determined by assay-based typing.

Concerning this clone: No antigen is known for it. The sample holds no much larger clone one base away, and base qualities are not on file.

TCRbeta CDR3 regions were amplified from genomic DNA using the immunoSEQ Assay, a bias-controlled multiplex PCR. On the authors' methods: The number of nucleated cells in each sample was estimated by amplification of reference gene primers within the assay. To quantify the absolute abundance of each unique TCRbeta CDR3 rearrangement, sequence reads were collapsed and filtered. Productive Simpson clonality was computed per sample as the square root of Simpson's diversity index over productive rearrangements. This is the immuneACCESS table as TCRdb keeps it, with only in-frame sequences that have V and J called. A part of the clones is gone; compared with another copy, unresolved V genes explain less than half, and the rest is unexplained. That table is the source of V, J and clone size, and D and trimming were worked out from the DNA. In this sample the table shows 150,000 to 200,000 clones, roughly 91% of which occur a single time. The ten largest clones take up approximately 4% of the sample.

Each collaborating institution followed its own protocols to collect whole blood in K2EDTA tubes. For TCRbeta analysis, collaborators shipped samples in one of three forms: frozen whole blood, isolated PBMCs, or DNA extracted from either of those sample types. Reading the germline V gene (reference sequence) gives CDR1 LGHDT and CDR2 YNNKEL. Inclusive of the bounding cysteine and phenylalanine, the CDR3 is 12 residues long. Just CDR3 DNA is preserved here, 36 bases in frame from base 1. V and J lose 0 bases and 2 bases, and a span of 2 bases separates them. Here is what the overall study found, with its caveats: The amount of clinical and demographic metadata varied by source and participant and was provided uncurated.

The sequenced material came from peripheral blood. The source of this sequence is a human donor in a cohort sampled during active COVID-19. The sequence links TRBV3-1 (or the pseudogene TRBV3-2) to TRBJ2-7; there is no confident call for the D gene. CDR3 region: CASSQDTYEQYF. The sequenced DNA: TGTGCCAGCAGCCAAGATACCTACGAGCAGTACTTC.